This T cell receptor (beta chain) was sequenced for a study of blood T cell repertoires in COVID-19 (dated by TCRdb to 2018 to 2020). About the investigation overall: Samples covering the acute and convalescent phases of COVID-19 were provided by collaborators in the United States, Italy and Spain. The prospective study material was composed of cDNA or gDNA derived from T cells, B-cell-depleted T cells, or PBMCs. Deeply sampled blood TCRbeta repertoires from subjects exposed to, actively infected with, or recovered from COVID-19 were included in the dataset. A freely available public database, intended as a resource for researchers studying the immune response to SARS-CoV-2, is where the repertoires were released. The samples were drawn from two sources: the first 160 participants of the ongoing ImmuneRACE study, and fewer than 1,500 subjects contributed by 6 global collaborators. Sample metadata almost always included a de-identified subject ID, COVID-19 status, age in years and sex. Where available, HLA class I and class II types were obtained from metadata supplied by the sample provider rather than from assay-based typing. Results the study describes overall, beyond this receptor: The amount of clinical and demographic metadata varied by source and participant and was provided uncurated.

TCRbeta CDR3 regions were amplified from genomic DNA using the immunoSEQ Assay, a bias-controlled multiplex PCR. Per the original workflow: Nucleated cell counts per sample were estimated from amplification of reference gene primers within the assay. To quantify the absolute abundance of each unique TCRbeta CDR3 rearrangement, sequence reads were collapsed and filtered. For each sample, productive Simpson clonality was calculated by taking the square root of Simpson's diversity index across productive rearrangements. TCRdb limited this immuneACCESS table to in-frame rearrangements with V and J called. A share of clones is missing; checked studies link under half to unresolved V genes, and the rest is unexplained. V, J and clone size are those of that table, while D and trimming were read from the DNA. This sample comprises almost 500,000 clones, more than 85% of them detected only once. In total, the top ten clones hold around 8% of the sample.

In regard to this clone: No antigen is known for it. Qualities for individual bases were not recorded, and no much larger clone is one base off.

CDR1 and CDR2, per the germline V gene, are SQVTM and ANQGSEA. V is shortened by 2 bases, J by 5 bases, and the region joining them spans 19 bases. CDR3 length: 15 amino acids, cysteine to phenylalanine. CDR3 DNA only is kept here, 45 bases in frame from base 1. Participants in the prospective study were enrolled through a virtual design, were aged about 18 to 90 years, and lived in roughly 24 United States geographic areas. In the prospective study, participants were assigned to cohorts based on the clinical history participants reported in a screening survey and a study questionnaire. Recovered participants in ImmuneRACE Cohort 3 were defined as having two consecutive negative NP/OP PCR tests, clearance from a healthcare professional, or resolution of symptoms. Each participant in the prospective study had whole blood, serum and a nasopharyngeal or oropharyngeal swab collected by mobile phlebotomists. Over an approximately 2-month period, participants in the prospective study had the option of providing additional blood draws and questionnaires. Before DNA extraction, prospective study blood samples were shipped either frozen or at room temperature.

The clonotype was recovered from a woman between 55 and 75 years old who had recovered from COVID-19. The rearranged segments are TRBV29-1 and TRBJ2-7; the D gene is perhaps TRBD2, on 7 matching bases. The sample consisted of PBMCs or T cells enriched from blood (not recorded which). The nucleotides are TGCAGCGTTGAACCCCCCGCGGGGGCGGGGAACGAGCAGTACTTC. Translated, this is CSVEPPAGAGNEQYF.